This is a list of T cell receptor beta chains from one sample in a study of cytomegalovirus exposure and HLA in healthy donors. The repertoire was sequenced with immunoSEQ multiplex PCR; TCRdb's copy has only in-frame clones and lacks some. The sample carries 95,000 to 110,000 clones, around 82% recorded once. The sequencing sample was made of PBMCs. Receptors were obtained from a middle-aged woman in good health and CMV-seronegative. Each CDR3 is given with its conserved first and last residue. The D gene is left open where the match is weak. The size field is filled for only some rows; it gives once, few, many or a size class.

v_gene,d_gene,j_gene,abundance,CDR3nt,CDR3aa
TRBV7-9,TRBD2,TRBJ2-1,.,TGTGCCAGCAGCTGGGGACTAGCGGGAGCAAATGAGCAGTTCTTC,CASSWGLAGANEQFF
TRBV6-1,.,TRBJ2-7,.,TGTGCCAGCAGAGAGAGGACACCCGTCTCCTACGAGCAGTACTTC,CASRERTPVSYEQYF
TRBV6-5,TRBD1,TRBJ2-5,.,TGTGCCAGCAGTTACCGGACAGGGTATACCCAGTACTTC,CASSYRTGYTQYF
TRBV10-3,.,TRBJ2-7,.,TGTGCCATCAGTGAGGCGCCCGGGTTTCACGAGCAGTACTTC,CAISEAPGFHEQYF
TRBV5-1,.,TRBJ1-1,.,TGCGCCAGCAAAGAGAGAATGAACACTGAAGCTTTCTTT,CASKERMNTEAFF
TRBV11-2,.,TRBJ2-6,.,TGTGCCAGCAGCATACGGAGGGGGCCGGGGATATCCGGGGCCAACGTCCTGACTTTC,CASSIRRGPGISGANVLTF
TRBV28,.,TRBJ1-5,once,TGTGCCAGCCTTGTGCAGCTAGGCAATCAGCCCCAGCATTTT,CASLVQLGNQPQHF
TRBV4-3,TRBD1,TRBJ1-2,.,TGCGCCAGCAGCTCCGCCCTAGGACAGGGGGGATATGGCTACACCTTC,CASSSALGQGGYGYTF
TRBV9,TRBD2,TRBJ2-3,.,TGTGCCAGCAGCGTGGGGGCTAGCGGGAGGTCTAGCACAGATACGCAGTATTTT,CASSVGASGRSSTDTQYF
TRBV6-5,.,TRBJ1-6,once,TGTGCCAGCAGTTCATACAGGGAGGGTTCACCCCTCCACTTT,CASSSYREGSPLHF
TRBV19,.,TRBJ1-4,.,TGTGCCAGTAGTCTTTCTCTGCTCGGGGAAAAACTGTTTTTT,CASSLSLLGEKLFF
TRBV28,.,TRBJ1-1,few,TGTGCCAGCAGGGTAGCAGGGGTCACTGAAGCTTTCTTT,CASRVAGVTEAFF
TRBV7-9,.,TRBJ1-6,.,TGTGCCAGCAGCGCTGGACAGTTTTCACCCCTCCACTTT,CASSAGQFSPLHF
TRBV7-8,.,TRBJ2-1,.,TGTAGCGTCCTTAGCTCCTACAATGAGCAGTTCTTC,CSVLSSYNEQFF
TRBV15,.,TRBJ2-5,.,TGTGCCACCAGCAGAGAGCAAGCCTCTGGGACCCAGTACTTC,CATSREQASGTQYF
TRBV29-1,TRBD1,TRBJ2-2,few,TGCAGCGCTGCTAGATTAAGGACAGGGACGACCGGGGAGCTGTTTTTT,CSAARLRTGTTGELFF
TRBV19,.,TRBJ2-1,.,TGTGCCAGTAGTTGGGGTCGGAGGACGACACACAATGAGCAGTTCTTC,CASSWGRRTTHNEQFF
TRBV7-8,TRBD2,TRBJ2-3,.,TGTGCCAGCAGCCACCCTTGGGTAGCGGGAGATCTGCCCACAGATACGCAGTATTTT,CASSHPWVAGDLPTDTQYF
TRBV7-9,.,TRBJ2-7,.,TGTGCCAGCAGCTTAGCGGCAGTCTACGAGCAGTACTTC,CASSLAAVYEQYF
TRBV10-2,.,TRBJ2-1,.,TGCGCCAGCAGTGACCCCGGCGGACTTGGAGGCAATGAGCAGTTCTTC,CASSDPGGLGGNEQFF
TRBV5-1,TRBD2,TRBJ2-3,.,TGCGCCAGCAGCGTGACTAGCGGGGGGAACACAGATACGCAGTATTTT,CASSVTSGGNTDTQYF
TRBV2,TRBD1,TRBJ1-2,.,TGTGCCAGCAGTGTAATGGGCGACAGGGGATATGGCTACACCTTC,CASSVMGDRGYGYTF
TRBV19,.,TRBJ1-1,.,TGTGCCAGTAGTATGCTCTATAGGGGCACTGAAGCTTTCTTT,CASSMLYRGTEAFF
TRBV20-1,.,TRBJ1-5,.,TGCAGTGCTTCGGACACCCAGCATTTT,CSASDTQHF
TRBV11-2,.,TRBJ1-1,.,TGTGCCAGCAGCTTCGCGGCGGCCCGAACTGAAGCTTTCTTT,CASSFAAARTEAFF
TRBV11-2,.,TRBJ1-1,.,TGTGCCAGCACCAAGGAGCTCAGGGACACTGAAGCTTTCTTT,CASTKELRDTEAFF
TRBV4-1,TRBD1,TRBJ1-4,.,TGCGCCAGCAGCCAGCCATTGCGAGGGGGCAATGAAAAACTGTTTTTT,CASSQPLRGGNEKLFF
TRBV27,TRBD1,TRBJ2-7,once,TGTGCCAGCAGGCGACAGGGGGCCTCGTACGAGCAGTACTTC,CASRRQGASYEQYF
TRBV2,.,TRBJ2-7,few,TGTGCCAGCAGTCCAGGTTTTCCCCCCTACGAGCAGTACTTC,CASSPGFPPYEQYF
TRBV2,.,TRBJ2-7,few,TGTGCCAGCACTGCTACCGGGAGACAGTGGGTCGAGCAGTACTTC,CASTATGRQWVEQYF
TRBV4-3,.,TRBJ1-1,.,TGCGCCAGCACCCAGGCTGCTGGGCGAACTGAAGCTTTCTTT,CASTQAAGRTEAFF
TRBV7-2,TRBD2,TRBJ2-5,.,TGTGCCAGCAGCAAAGGCGGGAGCGTGAGAGGGACCCAGTACTTC,CASSKGGSVRGTQYF
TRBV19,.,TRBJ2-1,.,TGTGCCAGTACCACTACTATTTACAATGAGCAGTTCTTC,CASTTTIYNEQFF
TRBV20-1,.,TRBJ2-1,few,TGCAGTGCTATTCCCCTCGATGAGCAGTTCTTC,CSAIPLDEQFF
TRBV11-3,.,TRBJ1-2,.,TGTGCCAGCAGCCCACACCGGGGTCCGGAGGACTATGGCTACACCTTC,CASSPHRGPEDYGYTF
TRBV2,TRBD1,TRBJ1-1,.,TGTGCCAGCAGTGAAATACAGGGGCGACCTTTCTTT,CASSEIQGRPFF
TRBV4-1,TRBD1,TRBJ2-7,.,TGCGCCAGCAGCCAAGTCGGGACAGGGGACATCTCCTACGAGCAGTACTTC,CASSQVGTGDISYEQYF
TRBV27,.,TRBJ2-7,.,TGTGCCAGCAGTTATGGCTTTGCCTACGAGCAGTACTTC,CASSYGFAYEQYF
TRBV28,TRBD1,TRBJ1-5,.,TGTGCCAGCAGTTTTACACAGGGGGCGAATCAGCCCCAGCATTTT,CASSFTQGANQPQHF
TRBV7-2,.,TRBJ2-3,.,TGTGCCAGCAGCTTAGCTGACCTAGCAGCAGATACGCAGTATTTT,CASSLADLAADTQYF
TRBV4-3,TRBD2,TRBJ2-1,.,TGCGCCAGCAGCCACCCGGTGGTGGCGGGAGGGCCTTTTACCGAGCAGTTCTTC,CASSHPVVAGGPFTEQFF
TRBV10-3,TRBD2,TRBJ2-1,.,TGTGCCATCAGTGGGGGACTAGCGGGAGTCGGGGAGCAGTTCTTC,CAISGGLAGVGEQFF
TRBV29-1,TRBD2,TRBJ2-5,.,TGCAGCGTTGAAGATCTTGGGGGGGAGGAGACCCAGTACTTC,CSVEDLGGEETQYF
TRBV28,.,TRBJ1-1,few,TGTGCCAGCAGTCGGCCGGGGGTAAGCACTGAAGCTTTCTTT,CASSRPGVSTEAFF
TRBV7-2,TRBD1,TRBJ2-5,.,TGTGCCAGCAGCTTAACCCTTGGACAGGGGGGCCAAGAGACCCAGTACTTC,CASSLTLGQGGQETQYF
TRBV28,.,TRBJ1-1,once,TGTGCCAGCAGTTTCTTGAACACTGAAGCTTTCTTT,CASSFLNTEAFF
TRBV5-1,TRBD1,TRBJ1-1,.,TGCGCCAGCAGTCCAGGACAGGGGGTTTCGAACACTGAAGCTTTCTTT,CASSPGQGVSNTEAFF
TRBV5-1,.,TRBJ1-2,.,TGCGCCAGCAGCTTGGAACAGGCGGTTTATGGCTACACCTTC,CASSLEQAVYGYTF
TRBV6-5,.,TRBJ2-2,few,TGTGCCAGCAGCCCCGACTGGAGAAACACCGGGGAGCTGTTTTTT,CASSPDWRNTGELFF
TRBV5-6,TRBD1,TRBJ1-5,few,TGTGCCAGCAGCTTGACCGGGACAGGAAATCAGCCCCAGCATTTT,CASSLTGTGNQPQHF
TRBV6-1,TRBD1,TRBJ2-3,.,TGTGCCAGCAGTAGGACAGGGGAACCCCCAGATACGCAGTATTTT,CASSRTGEPPDTQYF